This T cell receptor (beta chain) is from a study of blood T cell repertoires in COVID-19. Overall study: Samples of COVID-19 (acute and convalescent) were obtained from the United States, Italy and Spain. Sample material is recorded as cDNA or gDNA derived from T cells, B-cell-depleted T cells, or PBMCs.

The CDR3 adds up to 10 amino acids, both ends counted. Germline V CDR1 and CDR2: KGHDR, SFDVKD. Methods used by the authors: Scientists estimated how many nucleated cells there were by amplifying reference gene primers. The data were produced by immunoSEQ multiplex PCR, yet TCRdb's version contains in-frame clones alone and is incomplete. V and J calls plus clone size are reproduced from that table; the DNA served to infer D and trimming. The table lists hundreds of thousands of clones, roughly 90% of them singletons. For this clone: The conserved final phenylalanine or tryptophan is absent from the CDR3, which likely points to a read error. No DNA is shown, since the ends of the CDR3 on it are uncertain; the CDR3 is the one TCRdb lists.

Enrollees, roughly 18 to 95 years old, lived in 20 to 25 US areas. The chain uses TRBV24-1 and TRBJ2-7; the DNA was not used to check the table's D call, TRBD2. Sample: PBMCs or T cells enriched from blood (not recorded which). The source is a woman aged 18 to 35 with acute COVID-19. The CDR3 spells CATSDLPARI.